This T cell receptor (beta chain) was obtained from a study of blood T cell repertoires in COVID-19. Original processing notes: Amplification with reference gene primers provided the estimates of nucleated cell counts. Measured with immunoSEQ multiplex PCR; TCRdb has only the in-frame clones, and not every one. V and J calls and clone size are given by that table; D and trimming were obtained from the DNA. The data contain a few hundred thousand clones, 85% to 90% of them singletons. This clone was observed once. This CDR3 region has 16 residues. Unmatched junction bases numbered 6, after V lost 3 bases and J lost 1 base. CDR1 DFQATT and CDR2 SNEGSKA come from the germline V gene (reference sequence).

The chain uses TRBV20-1 and TRBJ2-2; 9 bases are shared with TRBD2. Sequencing was done on a sample of PBMCs or T cells enriched from blood (not recorded which). This clonotype originated in a middle-aged woman who had recovered from COVID-19. The CDR3 sequence is CSASPLAGVNTGELFF. In nucleotides, the CDR3 is TGCAGTGCTAGTCCCTTAGCGGGGGTGAACACCGGGGAGCTGTTTTTT.